What follows is one T cell receptor (beta chain) and its context. During active infection, Seattle patients enrolled and were then monitored through disease. The data were obtained in a study of blood T cell repertoires in COVID-19. Overall study context: Whether acute or convalescent, the COVID-19 samples came from the United States, Italy and Spain. PBMCs, B-cell-depleted T cells, or T cells were the source of the cDNA or gDNA that made up the material.

V was shortened by 9 bases and J by 5 bases, with 14 bases between the two germline ends. Germline lookup yields CDR1 SGHRS and CDR2 YFSETQ. This CDR3 has 12 amino acids. Source study methods: Reference gene primer amplification gave estimated nucleated cell counts. The repertoire was sequenced with immunoSEQ multiplex PCR; TCRdb's copy has only in-frame clones and lacks some. For V, J and clone size, that table is used; D and trimming come from the DNA. The sample contains roughly 260,000 clones, approximately 91% of which appear only once. What was sequenced was peripheral blood. This TCR was recovered from a person aged 18 to 30 with COVID-19, enrolled during active disease. The chain combines TRBV5-1 with TRBJ2-5; perhaps TRBD1 as D (5 bases). Here the CDR3 reads CATRRGGETQYF. The CDR3 region has the DNA TGCGCCACGAGAAGGGGTGGCGAGACCCAGTACTTC.